This entry describes one T cell receptor beta chain. The sample comes from a study of blood T cells in healthy people across ages. Together with a sample-barcoded 5' primer, a J-beta primer mix was included in a second PCR lasting roughly 6 to 12 cycles. TCRdb independently ran MiXCR on the 5' RACE reads; one entry per CDR3 protein. The sample holds some 760,000 distinct CDR3 sequences; around a quarter are singletons and the top ten take more than 8.5%. CDR1 and CDR2 (germline): SGHTA, FQGTGA. The CDR3 totals 15 residues. These data were also filed under a second study, of T cells of mothers and their children.

Source material: blood. The clonotype was recovered from a boy aged 5-17 years in good health. V usage is TRBV7-3 and J usage is TRBJ2-5, with TRBD2 as a possible D gene (7 bases). With the DNA end fitting TRBJ2-1 better, the J assignment may be wrong. CDR3 sequence reads: CASSSSGGPLDEQFF. The CDR3 bases are TGTGCCAGCAGCTCCTCGGGGGGCCCCCTCGATGAGCAGTTCTTC.